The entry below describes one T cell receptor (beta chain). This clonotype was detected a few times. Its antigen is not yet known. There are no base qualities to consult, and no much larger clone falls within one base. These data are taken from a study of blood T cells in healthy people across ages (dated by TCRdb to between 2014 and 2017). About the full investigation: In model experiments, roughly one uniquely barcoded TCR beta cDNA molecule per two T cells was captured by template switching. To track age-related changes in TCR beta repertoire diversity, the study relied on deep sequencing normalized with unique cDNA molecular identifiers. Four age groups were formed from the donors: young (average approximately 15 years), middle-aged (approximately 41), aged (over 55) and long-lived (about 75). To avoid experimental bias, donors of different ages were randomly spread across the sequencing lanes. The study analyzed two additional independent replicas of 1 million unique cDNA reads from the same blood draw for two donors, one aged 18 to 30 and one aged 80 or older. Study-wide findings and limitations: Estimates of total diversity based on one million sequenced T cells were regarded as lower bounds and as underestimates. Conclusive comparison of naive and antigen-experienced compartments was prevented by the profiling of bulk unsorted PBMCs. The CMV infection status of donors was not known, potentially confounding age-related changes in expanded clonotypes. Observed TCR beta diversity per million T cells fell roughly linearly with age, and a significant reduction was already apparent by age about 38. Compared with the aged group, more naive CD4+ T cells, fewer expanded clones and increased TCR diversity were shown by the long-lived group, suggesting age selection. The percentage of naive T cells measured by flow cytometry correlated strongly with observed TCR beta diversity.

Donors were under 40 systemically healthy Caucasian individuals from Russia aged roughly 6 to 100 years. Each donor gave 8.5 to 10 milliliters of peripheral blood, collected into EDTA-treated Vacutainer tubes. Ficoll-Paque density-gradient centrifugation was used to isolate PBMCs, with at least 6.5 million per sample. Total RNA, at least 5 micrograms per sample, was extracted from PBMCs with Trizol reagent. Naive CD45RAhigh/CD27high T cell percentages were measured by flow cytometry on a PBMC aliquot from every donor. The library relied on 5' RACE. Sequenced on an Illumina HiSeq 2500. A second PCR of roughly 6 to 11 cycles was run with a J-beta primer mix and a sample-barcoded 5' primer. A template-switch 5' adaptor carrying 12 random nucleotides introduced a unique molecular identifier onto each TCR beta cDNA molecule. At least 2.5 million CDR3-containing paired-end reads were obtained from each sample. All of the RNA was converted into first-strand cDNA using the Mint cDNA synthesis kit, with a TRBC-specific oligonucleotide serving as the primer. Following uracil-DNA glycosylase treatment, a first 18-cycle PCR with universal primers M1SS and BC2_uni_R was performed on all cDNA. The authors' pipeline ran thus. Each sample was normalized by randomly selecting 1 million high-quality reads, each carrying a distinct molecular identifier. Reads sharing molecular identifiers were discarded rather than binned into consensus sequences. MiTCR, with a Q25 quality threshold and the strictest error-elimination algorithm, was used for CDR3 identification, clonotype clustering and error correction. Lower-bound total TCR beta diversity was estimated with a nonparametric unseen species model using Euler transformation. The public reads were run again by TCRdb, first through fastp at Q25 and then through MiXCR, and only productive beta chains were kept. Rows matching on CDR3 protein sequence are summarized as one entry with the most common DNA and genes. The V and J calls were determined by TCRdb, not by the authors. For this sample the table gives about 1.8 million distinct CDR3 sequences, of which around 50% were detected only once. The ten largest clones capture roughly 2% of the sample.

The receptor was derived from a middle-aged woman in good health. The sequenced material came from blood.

CDR3 sequence: CASSLALEKGYTF. The nucleotides are TGTGCCAGCAGCTTGGCATTGGAGAAAGGCTACACCTTC. The rearranged chain carries TRBV5-6 and TRBJ1-2; the D segment cannot be called with confidence. Relative to germline, V is 0 bases shorter and J is 8 bases shorter, with 11 bases between their ends. Inclusive of the bounding cysteine and phenylalanine, the CDR3 is 13 residues long. Left in the record is the CDR3 DNA by itself, 39 bases read in frame from the first base. Reading the germline V gene gives CDR1 SGHDT and CDR2 YYEEEE.